The clone carrying this TCR beta chain was recorded once. This entry comes from a study of blood T cell repertoires in COVID-19. The wider study: The United States, Italy and Spain provided the acute and convalescent COVID-19 samples. Nucleic acid was either cDNA or gDNA, and it came from T cells, B-cell-depleted T cells, or PBMCs.

Study processing details: Estimates of nucleated cell counts were drawn from the amplification of reference gene primers. Profiled with immunoSEQ multiplex PCR; TCRdb holds only in-frame clones, not every one. From that table come the V and J calls and clone size; the DNA was used to work out D and trimming. The sample carries about 120,000 clones, about four fifths recorded once. Germline assignment: CDR1 SGHTA and CDR2 FQGNSA. The CDR3 spans 16 residues. Trimming left V 5 bases short and J 10 bases short, with 23 bases between. J is TRBJ2-2 and V is TRBV7-2, with D tentatively TRBD2 (6 bases). This clonotype was obtained from a man aged 55 to 70 with active or convalescent COVID-19. Sequencing input: peripheral blood. The CDR3 DNA reads TGTGCCAGCAGCCCCCTGGGGGGAGTGGTAACGGAGGAGCTGTTTTTT. It codes for CASSPLGGVVTEELFF.